The present T cell receptor (beta chain) was sequenced within a study of graft-versus-host responses after intestinal transplantation. Study background: The study gave all recipients anti-thymocyte globulin induction, then tacrolimus and steroids for roughly 3 years.

Germline lookup yields CDR1 KGHSH and CDR2 LQKENI. The CDR3 contains 16 residues. With 2 bases clipped from V and 8 bases from J, the junction kept 9 bases outside the gene matches. Profiling relied on immunoSEQ multiplex PCR, and the TCRdb table lists in-frame clones only, not all of them. The sample contains tens of thousands of clones, approximately 92% of which appear only once. Samples of post-transplant bone marrow were collected from the posterior iliac crest or another site. This clonotype was obtained from a human patient who received an intestinal transplant, so some T cells may come from the graft donor. The V and J genes are TRBV18 and TRBJ2-1; TRBD2 agrees at 10 bases. The source material was bone marrow, sampled around 730 days after intestinal transplantation. The CDR3 DNA follows: TGTGCCAGCTCACCAGGGCTAGCGGGAGTGAAGGATGAGCAGTTCTTC. It yields the protein CASSPGLAGVKDEQFF. The full variable domain, completed using reference TRBV18 and TRBJ2-1, is NAGVMQNPRHLVRRRGQEARLRCSPMKGHSHVYWYRQLPEEGLKFMVYLQKENIIDESGMPKERFSAEFPKEGPSILRIQQVVRGDSAAYFCASSPGLAGVKDEQFFGPGTRLTVL.